This T cell receptor (beta chain) was documented in a study of CD8 T cells in ankylosing spondylitis. Study-level points and caveats: Under 10 highly homologous variants formed a TCR beta motif that appeared characteristic of ankylosing spondylitis blood.

In the case of this clonotype: The antigen is not known.

V shed 7 bases and J shed 4 bases, with 9 bases lying between them. CDR1 and CDR2 from the germline V gene are KGHDR and SFDVKD. CDR3 length: 13 amino acids. From the 5' RACE reads, TCRdb called clonotypes with MiXCR, one entry per CDR3 protein. The table has around 490,000 distinct CDR3 sequences, about 5% seen once. V and J are TRBV24-1 and TRBJ2-2; D might be TRBD1 (5 bases). The sequencing input was blood, either unsorted or a sorted T cell fraction (not recorded which). The clonotype was recovered from a male donor with ankylosing spondylitis. This chain's CDR3 is CATSRQFTGELFF. The CDR3 nucleotides are TGTGCCACCAGCAGACAGTTCACCGGGGAGCTGTTTTTT.